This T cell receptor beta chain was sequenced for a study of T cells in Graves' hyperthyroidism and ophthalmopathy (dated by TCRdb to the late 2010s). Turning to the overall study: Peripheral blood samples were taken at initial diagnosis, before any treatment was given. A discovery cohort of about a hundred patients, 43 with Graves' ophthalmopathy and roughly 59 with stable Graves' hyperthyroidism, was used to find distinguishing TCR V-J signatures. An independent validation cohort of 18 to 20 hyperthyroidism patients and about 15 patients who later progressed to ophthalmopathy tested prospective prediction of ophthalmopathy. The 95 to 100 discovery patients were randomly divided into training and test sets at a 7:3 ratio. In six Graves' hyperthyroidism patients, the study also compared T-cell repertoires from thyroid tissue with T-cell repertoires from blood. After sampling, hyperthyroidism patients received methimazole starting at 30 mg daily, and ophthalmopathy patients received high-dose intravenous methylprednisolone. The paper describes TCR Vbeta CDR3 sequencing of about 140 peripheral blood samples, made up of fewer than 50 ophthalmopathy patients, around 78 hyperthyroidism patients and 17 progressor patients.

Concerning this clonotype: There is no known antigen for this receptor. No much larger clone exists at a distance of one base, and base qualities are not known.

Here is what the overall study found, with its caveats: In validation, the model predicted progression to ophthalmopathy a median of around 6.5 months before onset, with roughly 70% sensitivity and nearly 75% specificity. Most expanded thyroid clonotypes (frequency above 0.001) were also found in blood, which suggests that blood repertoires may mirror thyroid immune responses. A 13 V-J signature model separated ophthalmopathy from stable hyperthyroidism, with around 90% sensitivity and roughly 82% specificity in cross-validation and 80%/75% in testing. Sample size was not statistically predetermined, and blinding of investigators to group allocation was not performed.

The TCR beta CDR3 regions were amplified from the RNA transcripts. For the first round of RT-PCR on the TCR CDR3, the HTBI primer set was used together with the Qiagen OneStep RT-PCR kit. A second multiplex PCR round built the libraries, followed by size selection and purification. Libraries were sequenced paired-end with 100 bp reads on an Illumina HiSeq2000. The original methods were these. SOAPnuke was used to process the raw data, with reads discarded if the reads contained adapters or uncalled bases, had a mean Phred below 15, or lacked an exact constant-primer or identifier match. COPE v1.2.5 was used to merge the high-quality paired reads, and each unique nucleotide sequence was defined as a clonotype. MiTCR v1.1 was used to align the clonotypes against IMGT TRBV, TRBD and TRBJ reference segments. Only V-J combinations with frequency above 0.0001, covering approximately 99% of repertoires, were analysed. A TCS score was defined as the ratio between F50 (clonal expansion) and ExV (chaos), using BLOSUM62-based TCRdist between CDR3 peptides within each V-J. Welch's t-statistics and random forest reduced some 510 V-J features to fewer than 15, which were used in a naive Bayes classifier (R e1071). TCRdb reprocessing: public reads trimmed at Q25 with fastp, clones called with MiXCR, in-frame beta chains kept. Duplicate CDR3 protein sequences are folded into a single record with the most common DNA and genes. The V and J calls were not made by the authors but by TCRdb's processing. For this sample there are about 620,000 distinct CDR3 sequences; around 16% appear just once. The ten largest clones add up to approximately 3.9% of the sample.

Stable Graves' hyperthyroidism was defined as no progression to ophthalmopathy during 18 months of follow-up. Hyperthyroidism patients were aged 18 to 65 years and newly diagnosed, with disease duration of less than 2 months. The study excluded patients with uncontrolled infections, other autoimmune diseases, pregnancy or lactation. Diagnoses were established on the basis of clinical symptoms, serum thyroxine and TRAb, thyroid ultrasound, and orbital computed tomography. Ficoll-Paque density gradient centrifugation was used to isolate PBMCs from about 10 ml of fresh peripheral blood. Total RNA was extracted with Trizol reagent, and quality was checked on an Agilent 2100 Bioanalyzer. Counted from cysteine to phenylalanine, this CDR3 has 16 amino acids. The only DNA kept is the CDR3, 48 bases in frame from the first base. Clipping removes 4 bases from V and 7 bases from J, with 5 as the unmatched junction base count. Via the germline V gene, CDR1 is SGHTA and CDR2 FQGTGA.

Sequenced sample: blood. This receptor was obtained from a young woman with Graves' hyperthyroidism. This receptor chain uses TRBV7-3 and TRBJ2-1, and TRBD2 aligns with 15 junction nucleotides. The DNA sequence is TGTGCCAGCAGCTGGACTAGCGGGAGGGCCGGAAATGAGCAGTTCTTC. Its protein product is CASSWTSGRAGNEQFF.